This T cell receptor beta chain is from a study of CD8 T cells in ankylosing spondylitis. General study results and limits: Among TCR beta sequences, a motif of eight or nine highly homologous variants appeared characteristic of ankylosing spondylitis blood. Researchers reportedly found disease-linked clones significantly enriched in matched ankylosing spondylitis synovial fluid.

Points on this clonotype: Its matching antigen is unknown.

V was cut by 10 bases and J by 1 base, with 14 bases left in between. Germline CDR1 reads LNHDA; CDR2 reads SQIVND (reference sequence). The CDR3 sequence is 13 residues long. TCRdb fed the 5' RACE reads into MiXCR, producing one record per CDR3 protein. The repertoire holds 350,000 or so distinct CDR3 sequences, under 8.5% seen once, with roughly 14% in the top ten. The sequence was obtained from a male donor with ankylosing spondylitis. This chain uses TRBV19 with TRBJ2-7; D is perhaps TRBD1 or TRBD2 (5 bases each). The sample was blood, either unsorted or a sorted T cell fraction (not recorded which). The chain's CDR3 is CATWDRTSYEQYF. CDR3 nucleotides: TGTGCCACCTGGGACCGGACTTCCTACGAGCAGTACTTC.